The 5 T cell receptor beta chains below come from one sample, sequenced in a study of tumor-infiltrating lymphocytes in primary liver carcinoma. A primer matching the constant region was used to make TCR beta cDNA from approximately 520 ng of total RNA. Slightly modified ARM-PCR, run as three nested multiplex PCR rounds, produced the TCR beta libraries. TRBV1-TRBV30 forward primers paired with a C-beta reverse primer drove the first two PCR rounds, around 9 cycles each. Via MiXCR, TCRdb re-called the multiplex PCR reads, giving one row per CDR3 protein. The sample gives 250,000 to 350,000 distinct CDR3 sequences, 50% to 75% of which show up once; about 17% is in the top ten. Extraction also yielded germline DNA, while blood RNA was obtained from unsorted whole blood. Sequenced: peripheral blood. The receptors derive from a woman aged 25 to 39 with primary liver carcinoma and hepatitis B virus infection.

Points on this clonotype: Given a much more abundant clone one base away, this may be a read error. The chain links TRBV6-5 to TRBJ2-4; the D is unclear. This CDR3 has 15 amino acids. CDR1 and CDR2 from the germline V gene are MNHEY and SVGAGI. This CDR3 reads CASSYSGTAKNIRYF. CDR3 nucleotides: TGTGCCAGCAGTTACTCGGGCACCGCCAAAAACATTCGGTACTTC.

This sequence joins TRBV6-1 and TRBJ2-1; 9 positions agree with TRBD2. Germline V lookup: CDR1 MNHNS, CDR2 SASEGT. The CDR3 loop spans 15 amino acids. V gave up 3 bases and J gave up 4 bases; unmatched junction bases: 4. CDR3 in amino acids: CASSDRLAGYNEQFF. CDR3 DNA: TGTGCCAGCAGTGATAGGCTAGCGGGGTACAATGAGCAGTTCTTC.

In its sample, this clonotype was seen many times. The V call is TRBV29-1, the J call TRBJ1-3; D is uncertain. Germline V lookup: CDR1 SQVTM, CDR2 ANQGSEA. CDR3 length equals 14 residues. The germline V and J ends were trimmed by 2 bases and 2 bases, with 10 bases remaining between them. CDR3 residues: CSVERGSTGNTIYF. The CDR3 DNA is TGCAGCGTTGAACGGGGTAGCACTGGAAACACCATATATTTT.

This clonotype was found a few times. This rearrangement joins TRBV7-9 to TRBJ2-7, with no clear D. V dropped 6 bases and J dropped 2 bases, with 14 bases sitting between them. There are 14 residues in the CDR3. CDR1 SEHNR and CDR2 FQNEAQ come from the germline V gene (reference sequence). CDR3 loop: CASSPESGAYEQYF. The CDR3 DNA is TGTGCCAGCAGTCCAGAGTCTGGGGCCTACGAGCAGTACTTC.

This chain links TRBV4-3 with TRBJ2-1; 11 nucleotides line up with TRBD2. This CDR3 is 17 amino acids long. With V trimmed by 5 bases and J by 7 bases, 13 bases remained unmatched. Looked up from germline, CDR1 is LGHNA and CDR2 is YSLEER. The CDR3 bases are TGCGCCAGCAGCTTGGGATTGACTAGCGGGATTAGGAATGAGCAGTTCTTC. The encoded protein is CASSLGLTSGIRNEQFF.